This is a list of T cell receptor beta chains from one sample in a study of T cell responses to AZD1222 COVID-19 vaccine. Generated by immunoSEQ multiplex PCR, the TCRdb table keeps only in-frame clones and is missing some. The repertoire has some 170,000 clones, roughly nine tenths of them found once; the top ten carry around 2.6%. The sequences come from peripheral blood, collected on day 0 of AZD1222 vaccination. These receptor sequences come from an adult in good health. CDR3s include the opening cysteine and the closing phenylalanine or tryptophan. A D gene is named only where the DNA matches it firmly. The size entry is marked missing in some rows and otherwise reads once, few, many or a size class.

j_call,v_call,d_call,clone_size,cdr3_nt,cdr3_aa
TRBJ1-1,TRBV5-1,TRBD1,NA,TGCGCCAGCAGCTCCAGGACAGGGAACACTGAAGCTTTCTTT,CASSSRTGNTEAFF
TRBJ1-4,TRBV6-1,NA,NA,TGTGCCAGCAGTGAAGAGAACAGGATTACAAGGGCAACTAATGAAAAACTGTTTTTT,CASSEENRITRATNEKLFF
TRBJ2-1,TRBV27,TRBD2,NA,TGTGCCAGCAGTTTTTCTAGCGGGTTCAACAATGAGCAGTTCTTC,CASSFSSGFNNEQFF
TRBJ2-7,TRBV7-6,TRBD2,NA,TGTGCCAGCAGCTTAAGGCGGGAGGGCCGGGAGCAGTACTTC,CASSLRREGREQYF
TRBJ2-3,TRBV25-1,NA,NA,TGTGCCAGCAGTGAAGGGATGATTTACACAGATACGCAGTATTTT,CASSEGMIYTDTQYF
TRBJ1-1,TRBV5-4,TRBD1,NA,TGTGCCAGCAGCTTGGGGTCAACAGGGGGCGGATTTTGGAACACTGAAGCTTTCTTT,CASSLGSTGGGFWNTEAFF
TRBJ1-1,TRBV5-1,NA,NA,TGCGCCAGCAGCACAGACAACACTGAAGCTTTCTTT,CASSTDNTEAFF
TRBJ1-2,TRBV6-1,NA,once,TGTGCCAGCAGTGAACATGGCTACACCTTC,CASSEHGYTF
TRBJ1-1,TRBV6-1,NA,NA,TGTGCCAGCAGTGAACACGAGAACACTGAAGCTTTCTTT,CASSEHENTEAFF
TRBJ1-3,TRBV12-3/TRBV12-4,NA,NA,TGTGCCAGCAGTTTACGGAGCCGGGGCACCATATATTTT,CASSLRSRGTIYF
TRBJ2-1,TRBV12-3/TRBV12-4,NA,NA,TGTGCCAGCAGACTAGCACAAATCAATGAGCAGTTCTTC,CASRLAQINEQFF
TRBJ1-1,TRBV10-3,NA,NA,TGTGCCATCAGCCCTACAGGCGGCACTGAAGCTTTCTTT,CAISPTGGTEAFF
TRBJ2-1,TRBV19,NA,NA,TGTGCCAGTAGTGTAACGATGGGCTCCTACAATGAGCAGTTCTTC,CASSVTMGSYNEQFF
TRBJ2-5,TRBV6-5,NA,NA,TGTGCCAGCAGTTACGTAGCCGGGGGGCCCCAAGAGACCCAGTACTTC,CASSYVAGGPQETQYF
TRBJ2-6,TRBV27,TRBD1,NA,TGTGCCAGCAGTTTTGGGACAGGGGGGCATGGGGCCAACGTCCTGACTTTC,CASSFGTGGHGANVLTF
TRBJ2-3,TRBV7-2,NA,NA,TGTGCCAGCAGCCGACAGGCAACAGATACGCAGTATTTT,CASSRQATDTQYF
TRBJ1-3,TRBV30,NA,NA,TGTGCCTGGAAGGGCGGAAACACCATATATTTT,CAWKGGNTIYF
TRBJ2-1,TRBV5-1,NA,NA,TGCGCCAGCAGCTTGGGTCTAAATGAGCAGTTCTTC,CASSLGLNEQFF
TRBJ1-1,TRBV6-5,NA,NA,TGTGCCAGCAGTTACTGGAGATCTTCCTTGAACACTGAAGCTTTCTTT,CASSYWRSSLNTEAFF
TRBJ2-1,TRBV12-3/TRBV12-4,NA,NA,TGTGCCAGCAGTCCCGACTCGTACAATGAGCAGTTCTTC,CASSPDSYNEQFF
TRBJ1-6,TRBV12-3/TRBV12-4,NA,NA,TGTGCCAGCAGCTCCAGGTCACCCCTCCACTTT,CASSSRSPLHF
TRBJ2-5,TRBV3-1/TRBV3-2,NA,NA,TGTGCCAGCAGCCAAGACGGGGAGACCCAGTACTTC,CASSQDGETQYF
TRBJ1-1,TRBV30,NA,once,TGTGCCTGGAGGCAGGGTGGGGGCACTGAAGCTTTCTTT,CAWRQGGGTEAFF
TRBJ1-3,TRBV30,TRBD1,NA,TGTGCCTGGAGCCCATTGGACAGGGGGCCTGGAAACACCATATATTTT,CAWSPLDRGPGNTIYF
TRBJ2-3,TRBV7-2,NA,once,TGTGCCAGCAGCTTAGATCCGGGGCGGAATACGCAGTATTTT,CASSLDPGRNTQYF
TRBJ1-6,TRBV4-1,NA,NA,TGCGCCAGCAGCCAAGCTTCCTCCTCCTATAATTCACCCCTCCACTTT,CASSQASSSYNSPLHF
TRBJ2-7,TRBV18,TRBD1,NA,TGTGCCAGCTCACCTAAGACAGGGGGAGAGCAGTACTTC,CASSPKTGGEQYF
TRBJ2-4,TRBV5-4,TRBD2,NA,TGTGCCAGCAGCTTGGGAGTCGCGGGAGGGCTCATCAAAAACATTCAGTACTTC,CASSLGVAGGLIKNIQYF
TRBJ1-1,TRBV11-3,TRBD1,once,TGTGCCAGCGGGATTAACAGGGGAGGCGACACTGAAGCTTTCTTT,CASGINRGGDTEAFF
TRBJ1-2,TRBV28,TRBD1,NA,TGTGCCAGCAGTCACCACGGGACAGGGTATAGGAACTATGGCTACACCTTC,CASSHHGTGYRNYGYTF
TRBJ1-6,TRBV3-1/TRBV3-2,TRBD1,NA,TGTGCCAGCAGCTCAGGACAGGCTAATTCACCCCTCCACTTT,CASSSGQANSPLHF
TRBJ1-5,TRBV6-2/TRBV6-3,NA,NA,TGTGCCAGCAGTTCTGATTTTGGACGGGGCAATCAGCCCCAGCATTTT,CASSSDFGRGNQPQHF
TRBJ2-2,TRBV3-1/TRBV3-2,NA,NA,TGTGCCAGCAGCCAAGAGGGTAGGGCCGGGGAGCTGTTTTTT,CASSQEGRAGELFF
TRBJ2-7,TRBV7-2,NA,NA,TGTGCCAGCCTCGACGTGGGTGATTACTCCTACGAGCAGTACTTC,CASLDVGDYSYEQYF
TRBJ2-1,TRBV24-1,NA,NA,TGTGCCACCAGTGATTTGCAGGGCCTACGCGGCGAGTTCTTC,CATSDLQGLRGEFF
TRBJ1-4,TRBV4-1,NA,NA,TGCGCCAGCAGCCAAGGGGGCCACATAACGAATGAAAAACTGTTTTTT,CASSQGGHITNEKLFF
TRBJ2-5,TRBV7-6,NA,NA,TGTGCCAGCAGCTTACTAACAGTCCTCCGACACCAAGAGACCCAGTACTTC,CASSLLTVLRHQETQYF
TRBJ2-3,TRBV30,TRBD1,NA,TGTGCCTGGACCCCGGACAGGCCTTATACGCAGTATTTT,CAWTPDRPYTQYF
TRBJ1-3,TRBV11-2,NA,NA,TGTGCCAGCAGCTTAGAACTCGAGACTGGAAACACCATATATTTT,CASSLELETGNTIYF
TRBJ1-1,TRBV27,TRBD1,NA,TGTGCCAGCAGTTTCTTAAGGACAGGGAGGGACACTGAAGCTTTCTTT,CASSFLRTGRDTEAFF